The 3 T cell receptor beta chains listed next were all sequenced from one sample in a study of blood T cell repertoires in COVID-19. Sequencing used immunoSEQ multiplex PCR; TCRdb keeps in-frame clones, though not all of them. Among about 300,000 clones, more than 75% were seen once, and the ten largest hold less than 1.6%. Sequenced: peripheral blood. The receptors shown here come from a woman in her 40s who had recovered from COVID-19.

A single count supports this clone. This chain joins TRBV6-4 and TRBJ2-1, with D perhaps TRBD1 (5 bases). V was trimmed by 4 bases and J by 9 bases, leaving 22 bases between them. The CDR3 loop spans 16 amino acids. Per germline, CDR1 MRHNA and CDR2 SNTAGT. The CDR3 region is CASSVSPWQGRGEQFF. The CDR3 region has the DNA TGTGCCAGCAGTGTCTCCCCGTGGCAGGGAAGGGGTGAGCAGTTCTTC.

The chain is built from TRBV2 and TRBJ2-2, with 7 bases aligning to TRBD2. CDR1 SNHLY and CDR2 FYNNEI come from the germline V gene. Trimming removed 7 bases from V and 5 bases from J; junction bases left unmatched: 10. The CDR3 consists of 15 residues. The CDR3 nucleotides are TGTGCCAGCAAGAGGGCTAGCGGATCGACCGGGGAGCTGTTTTTT. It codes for CASKRASGSTGELFF. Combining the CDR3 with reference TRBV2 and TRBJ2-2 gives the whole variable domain EPEVTQTPSHQVTQMGQEVILRCVPISNHLYFYWYRQILGQKVEFLVSFYNNEISEKSEIFDDQFSVERPDGSNFTLKIRSTKLEDSAMYFCASKRASGSTGELFFGEGSRLTVL.

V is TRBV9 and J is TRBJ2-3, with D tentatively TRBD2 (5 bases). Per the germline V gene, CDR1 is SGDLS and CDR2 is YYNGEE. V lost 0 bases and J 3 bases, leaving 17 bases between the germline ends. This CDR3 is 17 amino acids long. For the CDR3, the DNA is TGTGCCAGCAGCGTAGTAGGACTCACCCCTGAGACAGATACGCAGTATTTT. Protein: CASSVVGLTPETDTQYF. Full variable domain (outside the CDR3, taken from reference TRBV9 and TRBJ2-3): DSGVTQTPKHLITATGQRVTLRCSPRSGDLSVYWYQQSLDQGLQFLIQYYNGEERAKGNILERFSAQQFPDLHSELNLSSLELGDSALYFCASSVVGLTPETDTQYFGPGTRLTVL.